The clone carrying this T cell receptor beta chain was observed at least ten times. The CDR3 runs 14 residues. The ends were cut back, 2 bases at V and 1 base at J, with 8 bases in the middle. From germline, CDR1 is DFQATT and CDR2 SNEGSKA (reference sequence). This sample is drawn from a study of T cells in Graves' hyperthyroidism and ophthalmopathy. TCR beta CDR3 region amplification was performed from RNA transcripts. The TCR CDR3 first-round RT-PCR relied on the HTBI primer set. Each CDR3 protein is one row after TCRdb ran MiXCR on the multiplex PCR reads. The table has 300,000 to 450,000 distinct CDR3 sequences, just under 15% seen once; the top ten hold 30% to 35%. The study enrolled patients aged 18 to 65 with newly diagnosed hyperthyroidism of under 2 months' duration.

The source of this sequence is a woman aged 30 to 39 with Graves' hyperthyroidism. This chain links TRBV20-1 with TRBJ2-2; D not certain. Sequencing was done on a sample of blood. In nucleotides, the CDR3 is TGCAGTGCTAGACAGAGCATGAACACCGGGGAGCTGTTTTTT. Translating gives CSARQSMNTGELFF.